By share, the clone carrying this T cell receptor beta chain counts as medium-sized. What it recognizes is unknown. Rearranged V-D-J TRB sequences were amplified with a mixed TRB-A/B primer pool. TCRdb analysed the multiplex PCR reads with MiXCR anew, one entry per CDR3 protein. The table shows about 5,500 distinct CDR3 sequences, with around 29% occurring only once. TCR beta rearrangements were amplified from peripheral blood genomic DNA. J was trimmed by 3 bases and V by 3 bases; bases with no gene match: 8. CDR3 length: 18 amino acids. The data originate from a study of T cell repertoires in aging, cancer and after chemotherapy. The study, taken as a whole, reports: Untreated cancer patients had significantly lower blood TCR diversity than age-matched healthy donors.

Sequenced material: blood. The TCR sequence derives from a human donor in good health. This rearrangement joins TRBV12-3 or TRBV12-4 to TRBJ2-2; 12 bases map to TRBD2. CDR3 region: CASSFRLAGGLYTGELFF. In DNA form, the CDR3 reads TGTGCCAGCAGTTTTAGGCTAGCGGGGGGGCTTTACACCGGGGAGCTGTTTTTT.